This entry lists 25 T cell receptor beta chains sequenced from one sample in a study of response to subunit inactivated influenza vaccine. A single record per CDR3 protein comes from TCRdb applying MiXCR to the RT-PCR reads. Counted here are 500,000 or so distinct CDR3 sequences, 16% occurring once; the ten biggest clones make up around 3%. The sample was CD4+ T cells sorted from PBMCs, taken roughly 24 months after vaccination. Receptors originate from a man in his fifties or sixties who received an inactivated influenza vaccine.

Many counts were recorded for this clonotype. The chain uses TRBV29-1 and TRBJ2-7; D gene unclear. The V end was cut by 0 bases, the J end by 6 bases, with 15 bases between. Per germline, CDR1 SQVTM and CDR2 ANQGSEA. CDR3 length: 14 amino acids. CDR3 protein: CSVEDMGLRGEQYF. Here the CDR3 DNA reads TGCAGCGTTGAAGATATGGGGTTGAGAGGCGAGCAGTACTTC.

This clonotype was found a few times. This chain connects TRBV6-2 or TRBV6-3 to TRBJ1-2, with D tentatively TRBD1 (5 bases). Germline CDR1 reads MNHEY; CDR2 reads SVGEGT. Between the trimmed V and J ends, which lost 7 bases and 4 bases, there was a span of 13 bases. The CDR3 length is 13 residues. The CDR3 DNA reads TGTGCCAGCACGCAACCAGGGTCCTATGGCTACACCTTC. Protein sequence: CASTQPGSYGYTF.

CDR3 residues: CSAQSGINQPQHF. CDR3 coding DNA: TGCAGTGCTCAAAGCGGGATCAATCAGCCCCAGCATTTT. The V call is TRBV20-1, the J call TRBJ1-5; D ambiguous. CDR3 size: 13 residues. Germline values: CDR1 DFQATT, CDR2 SNEGSKA (reference sequence). V was shortened by 5 bases and J by 3 bases, with 11 bases between the two germline ends.

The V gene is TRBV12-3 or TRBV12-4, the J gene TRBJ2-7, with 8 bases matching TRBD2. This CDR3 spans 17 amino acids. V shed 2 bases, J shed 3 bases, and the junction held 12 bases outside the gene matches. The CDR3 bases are TGTGCCAGCAGTTTAAGGCTAGCGGGCTCCCCCTTCTACGAGCAGTACTTC. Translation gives CASSLRLAGSPFYEQYF.

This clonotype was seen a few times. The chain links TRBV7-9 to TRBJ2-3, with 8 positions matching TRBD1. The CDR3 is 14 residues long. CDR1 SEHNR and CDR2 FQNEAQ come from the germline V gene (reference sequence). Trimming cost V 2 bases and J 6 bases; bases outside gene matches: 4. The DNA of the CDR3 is TGTGCCAGCAGCTTACAGGGGGCGTCGGATACGCAGTATTTT. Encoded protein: CASSLQGASDTQYF.

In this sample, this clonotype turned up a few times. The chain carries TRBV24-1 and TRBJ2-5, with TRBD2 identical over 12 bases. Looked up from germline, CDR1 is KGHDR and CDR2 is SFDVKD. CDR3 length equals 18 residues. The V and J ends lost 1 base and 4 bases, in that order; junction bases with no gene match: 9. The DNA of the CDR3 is TGTGCCACCAGTGATTTCCGGACTAGCGGGGTTGGAATAGAGACCCAGTACTTC. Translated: CATSDFRTSGVGIETQYF.

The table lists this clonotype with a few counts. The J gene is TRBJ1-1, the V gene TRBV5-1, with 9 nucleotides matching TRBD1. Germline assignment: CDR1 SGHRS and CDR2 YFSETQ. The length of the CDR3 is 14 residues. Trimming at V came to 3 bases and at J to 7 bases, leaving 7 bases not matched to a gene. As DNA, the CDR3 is TGCGCCAGCAGCTGGGGACAGGGTCCCTTTGAAGCTTTCTTT. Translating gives CASSWGQGPFEAFF.

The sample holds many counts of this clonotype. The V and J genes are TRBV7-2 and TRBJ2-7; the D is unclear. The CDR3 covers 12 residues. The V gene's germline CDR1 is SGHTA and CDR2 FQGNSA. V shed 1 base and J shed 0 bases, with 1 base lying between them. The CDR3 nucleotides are TGTGCCAGCAGCTTAGTCTCCTACGAGCAGTACTTC. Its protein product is CASSLVSYEQYF.

For the CDR3, the DNA is TGTGCCAGCAGCCAAGGACTAGGACTAGCGGGGGATTACAATGAGCAGTTCTTC. Translating it yields CASSQGLGLAGDYNEQFF. V gene TRBV4-2 combines with J gene TRBJ2-1; 13 bases line up with TRBD2. Trimming cost V 1 base and J 4 bases; bases outside gene matches: 7. The CDR3 contains 18 residues. Germline V gives CDR1 LGHNA, CDR2 YNFKEQ.

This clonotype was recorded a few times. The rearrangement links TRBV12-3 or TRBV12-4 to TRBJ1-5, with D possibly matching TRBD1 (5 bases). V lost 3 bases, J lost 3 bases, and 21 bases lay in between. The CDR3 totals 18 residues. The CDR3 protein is CASSFKAGLGVYNQPQHF. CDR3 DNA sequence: TGTGCCAGCAGTTTCAAGGCAGGGTTGGGCGTCTACAATCAGCCCCAGCATTTT.

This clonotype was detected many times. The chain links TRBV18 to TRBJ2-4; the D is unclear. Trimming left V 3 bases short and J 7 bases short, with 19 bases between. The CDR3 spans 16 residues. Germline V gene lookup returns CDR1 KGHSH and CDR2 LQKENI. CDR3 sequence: CASSPIPGSYGNIQYF. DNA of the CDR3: TGTGCCAGCTCACCTATCCCAGGATCTTATGGGAACATTCAGTACTTC.

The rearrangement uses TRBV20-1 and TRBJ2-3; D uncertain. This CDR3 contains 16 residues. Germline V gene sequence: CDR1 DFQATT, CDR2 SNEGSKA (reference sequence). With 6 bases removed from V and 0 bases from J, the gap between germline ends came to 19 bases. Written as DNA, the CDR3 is TGCAGTGCCTCTTCCGGGCGTCAGGCTAGCACAGATACGCAGTATTTT. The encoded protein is CSASSGRQASTDTQYF.

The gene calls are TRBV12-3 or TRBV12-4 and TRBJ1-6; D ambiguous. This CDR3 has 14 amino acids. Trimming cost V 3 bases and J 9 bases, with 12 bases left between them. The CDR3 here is CASSLAIDISPLHF. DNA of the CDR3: TGTGCCAGCAGTTTGGCGATTGACATTTCACCCCTCCACTTT.

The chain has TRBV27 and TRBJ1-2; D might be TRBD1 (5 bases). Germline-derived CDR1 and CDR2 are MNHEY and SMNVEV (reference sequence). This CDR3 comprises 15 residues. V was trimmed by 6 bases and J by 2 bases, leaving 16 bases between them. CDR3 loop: CASSRTRGVNYGYTF. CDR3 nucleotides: TGTGCCAGCAGCCGCACGAGGGGCGTCAACTATGGCTACACCTTC.

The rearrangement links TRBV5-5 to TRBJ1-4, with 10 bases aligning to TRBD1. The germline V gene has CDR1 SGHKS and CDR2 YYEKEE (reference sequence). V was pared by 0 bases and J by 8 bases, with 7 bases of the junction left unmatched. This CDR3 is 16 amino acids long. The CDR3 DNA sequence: TGTGCCAGCAGCTTGGTGCCGGGACAGGGGAGGGAAAAACTGTTTTTT. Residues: CASSLVPGQGREKLFF. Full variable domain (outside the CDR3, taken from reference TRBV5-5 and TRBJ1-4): DAGVTQSPTHLIKTRGQQVTLRCSPISGHKSVSWYQQVLGQGPQFIFQYYEKEERGRGNFPDRFSARQFPNYSSELNVNALLLGDSALYLCASSLVPGQGREKLFFGSGTQLSVL.

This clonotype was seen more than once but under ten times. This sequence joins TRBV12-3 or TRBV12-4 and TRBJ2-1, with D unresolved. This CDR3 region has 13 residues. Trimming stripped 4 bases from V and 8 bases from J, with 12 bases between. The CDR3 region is CASSSDTTHEQFF. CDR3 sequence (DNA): TGTGCCAGCAGTTCCGATACAACCCATGAGCAGTTCTTC.

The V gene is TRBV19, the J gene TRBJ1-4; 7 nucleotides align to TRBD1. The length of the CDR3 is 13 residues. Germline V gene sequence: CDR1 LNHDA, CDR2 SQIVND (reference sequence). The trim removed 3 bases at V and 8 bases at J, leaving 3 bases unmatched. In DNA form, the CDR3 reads TGTGCCAGTAGTATCGACAGGGACGAAAAACTGTTTTTT. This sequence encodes CASSIDRDEKLFF.

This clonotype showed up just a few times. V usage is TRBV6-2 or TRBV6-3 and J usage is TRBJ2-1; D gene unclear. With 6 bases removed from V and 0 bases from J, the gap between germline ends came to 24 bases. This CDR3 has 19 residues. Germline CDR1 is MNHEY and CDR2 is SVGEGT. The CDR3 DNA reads TGTGCCAGCAGCCTCTCCCCCCGTAGAATTCGGTACTCCTACAATGAGCAGTTCTTC. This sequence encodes CASSLSPRRIRYSYNEQFF.

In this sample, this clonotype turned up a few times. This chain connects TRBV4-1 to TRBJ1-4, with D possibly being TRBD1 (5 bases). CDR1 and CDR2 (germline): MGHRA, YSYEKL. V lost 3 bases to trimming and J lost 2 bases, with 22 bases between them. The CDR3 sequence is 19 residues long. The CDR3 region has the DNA TGCGCCAGCAGCCATACCGGGCCGCAAACAGGATCCACTAATGAAAAACTGTTTTTT. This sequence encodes CASSHTGPQTGSTNEKLFF.

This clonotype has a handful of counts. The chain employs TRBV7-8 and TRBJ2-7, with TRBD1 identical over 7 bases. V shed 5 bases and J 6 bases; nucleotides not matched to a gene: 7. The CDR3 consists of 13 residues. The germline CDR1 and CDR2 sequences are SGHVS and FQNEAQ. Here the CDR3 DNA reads TGTGCCAGCAGCCCTCCCGGGACAGTCGAGCAGTACTTC. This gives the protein CASSPPGTVEQYF. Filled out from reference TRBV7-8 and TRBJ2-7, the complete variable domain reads GAGVSQSPRYKVAKRGQDVALRCDPISGHVSLFWYQQALGQGPEFLTYFQNEAQLDKSGLPSDRFFAERPEGSVSTLKIQRTQQEDSAVYLCASSPPGTVEQYFGPGTRLTVT.

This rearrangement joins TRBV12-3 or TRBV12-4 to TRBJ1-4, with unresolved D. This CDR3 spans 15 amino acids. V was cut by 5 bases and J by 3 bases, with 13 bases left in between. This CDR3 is CASSPSMKANEKLFF. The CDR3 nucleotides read TGTGCCAGCAGTCCGTCAATGAAGGCTAATGAAAAACTGTTTTTT.

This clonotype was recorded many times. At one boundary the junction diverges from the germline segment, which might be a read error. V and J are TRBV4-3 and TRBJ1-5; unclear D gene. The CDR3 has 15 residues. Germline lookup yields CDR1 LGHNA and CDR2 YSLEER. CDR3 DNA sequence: TGCGCCAGCAGCCCCTTCCAAGGTAGCAGTCAGCCCCAGCATTTT. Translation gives CASSPFQGSSQPQHF.

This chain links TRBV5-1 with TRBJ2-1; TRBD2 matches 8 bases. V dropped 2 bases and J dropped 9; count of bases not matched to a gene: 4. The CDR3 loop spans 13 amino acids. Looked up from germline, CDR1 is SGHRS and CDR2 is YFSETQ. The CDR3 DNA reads TGCGCCAGCAGCTTTCGGGAGGGCGGTGAGCAGTTCTTC. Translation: CASSFREGGEQFF.

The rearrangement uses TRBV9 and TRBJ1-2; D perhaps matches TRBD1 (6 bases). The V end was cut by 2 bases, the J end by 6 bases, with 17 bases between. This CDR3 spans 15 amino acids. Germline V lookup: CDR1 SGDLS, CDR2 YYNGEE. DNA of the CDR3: TGTGCCAGCAGCGTTGAGCAGGGGCCCTGGGATGGCTACACCTTC. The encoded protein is CASSVEQGPWDGYTF.

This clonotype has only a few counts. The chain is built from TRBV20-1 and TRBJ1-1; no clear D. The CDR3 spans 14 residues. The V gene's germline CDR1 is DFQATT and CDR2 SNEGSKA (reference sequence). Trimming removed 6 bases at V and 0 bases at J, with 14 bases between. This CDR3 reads CSALDIRMNTEAFF. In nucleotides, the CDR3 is TGCAGTGCCCTCGATATCCGGATGAACACTGAAGCTTTCTTT.